Presented here are 13 T cell receptor beta chains from one specimen sequenced in a study of T cells in Graves' hyperthyroidism and ophthalmopathy. RNA transcripts provided the source from which TCR beta CDR3 regions were amplified. Carried out on the TCR CDR3, a first-round RT-PCR used the HTBI primer set. Using its own MiXCR run on the multiplex PCR reads, TCRdb lists one record per CDR3 protein. Found here are approximately 720,000 distinct CDR3 sequences, around a sixth of them singletons; the top ten hold approximately 15%. The sequencing input was blood. The receptors here all came from a woman between 50 and 59 years old with Graves' hyperthyroidism that later progressed to Graves' ophthalmopathy.

This clonotype showed up many times. V is TRBV12-5 and J is TRBJ2-5; no clear D. Per germline, CDR1 LGHNT and CDR2 FRNRAP. CDR3 size: 12 residues. Trimming stripped 6 bases from V and 5 bases from J, with 10 bases between. CDR3 DNA sequence: TGTGCTAGTGGCCCGCAGGAGGAGACCCAGTACTTC. Amino acid sequence: CASGPQEETQYF. The complete variable domain, with remaining parts taken from reference TRBV12-5 and TRBJ2-5, reads DARVTQTPRHKVTEMGQEVTMRCQPILGHNTVFWYRQTMMQGLELLAYFRNRAPLDDSGMPKDRFSAEMPDATLATLKIQPSEPRDSAVYFCASGPQEETQYFGPGTRLLVL.

CDR3 nucleotides: TGCAGTGCTAGGACGGGCCAAACCCCATCACCCCTCCACTTT. It translates to CSARTGQTPSPLHF. This rearrangement joins TRBV20-1 to TRBJ1-6; D unresolved. Per the germline V gene, CDR1 is DFQATT and CDR2 is SNEGSKA (reference sequence). The CDR3 totals 14 residues. The V and J ends lost 3 bases and 10 bases respectively, with 16 bases between them.

This clonotype was counted at least ten times. This rearrangement joins TRBV11-2 to TRBJ2-2, with TRBD2 as a possible D gene (5 bases). The V gene's germline CDR1 is SGHAT and CDR2 FQNNGV. Trimming left V 4 bases short and J 4 bases short, with 16 bases between. The CDR3 has 16 amino acids. The CDR3 sequence: CASSSDLGESTGELFF. The CDR3, as DNA: TGTGCCAGCAGCTCCGACCTGGGAGAAAGCACCGGGGAGCTGTTTTTT. The whole variable domain, filled in from reference TRBV11-2 and TRBJ2-2, reads EAGVAQSPRYKIIEKRQSVAFWCNPISGHATLYWYQQILGQGPKLLIQFQNNGVVDDSQLPKDRFSAERLKGVDSTLKIQPAKLEDSAVYLCASSSDLGESTGELFFGEGSRLTVL.

This clonotype was observed a few times. This sequence joins TRBV20-1 and TRBJ2-1; D unresolved. V was shortened by 6 bases and J by 1 base, with 13 bases between the two germline ends. CDR1 and CDR2 from the germline V gene are DFQATT and SNEGSKA (reference sequence). The CDR3 consists of 14 residues. This CDR3 reads CSATSLESYNEQFF. Here the CDR3 DNA reads TGCAGTGCAACTTCTCTAGAATCCTACAATGAGCAGTTCTTC.

This clonotype was counted only a few times. The V call is TRBV10-1, the J call TRBJ2-5; 13 bases agree with TRBD2. This CDR3 is built from 16 residues. The V segment lost 0 bases and the J segment 4 bases; nucleotides outside the gene matches: 2. Germline V gene sequence: CDR1 WNHNN, CDR2 SYGVQD (reference sequence). Here the CDR3 reads CASSESRLAGGETQYF. DNA for the CDR3: TGCGCCAGCAGTGAGTCCCGACTAGCGGGGGGAGAGACCCAGTACTTC.

This clonotype was detected a few times. V gene TRBV27 combines with J gene TRBJ2-4; 7 nucleotides align to TRBD2. This CDR3 is 15 amino acids long. Germline CDR1 reads MNHEY; CDR2 reads SMNVEV (reference sequence). J lost 4 bases, V lost 4 bases, and 7 bases had no gene match. In nucleotides, the CDR3 is TGTGCCAGCAGTTCCTACGGGAGGCCTAAAAACATTCAGTACTTC. Protein sequence: CASSSYGRPKNIQYF.

As for this clonotype: Just one base apart from a much larger clone, this may be a read error. This chain connects TRBV6-2 or TRBV6-3 to TRBJ2-3; weak D call: TRBD2 (6 bases). The V end lost 5 bases, the J end lost 1 base, and 13 bases lay between the germline ends. The CDR3 covers 15 residues. Germline CDR1 and CDR2: MNHEY and SVGEGT. This chain's CDR3 is CASSRLVGGTDTQYF. For the CDR3, the DNA is TGTGCCAGCAGTCGACTAGTGGGGGGCACAGATACGCAGTATTTT.

This clonotype was seen ten or more times. The chain uses TRBV11-2 and TRBJ2-2; a possible D gene is TRBD2 (6 bases). The germline CDR1 and CDR2 sequences are SGHAT and FQNNGV. Trimming took 2 bases from V and 2 from J, leaving 9 bases between them. The CDR3 loop spans 15 amino acids. The CDR3 DNA reads as TGTGCCAGCAGCTTAACCGGGACTAACACCGGGGAGCTGTTTTTT. Translated: CASSLTGTNTGELFF.

This CDR3 is CASSPGRGHGYTF. CDR3 coding DNA: TGTGCCAGCAGCCCCGGGAGGGGCCATGGCTACACCTTC. The chain couples TRBV28 to TRBJ1-2, with a tentative D call TRBD1 (5 bases). From germline, CDR1 is MDHEN and CDR2 SYDVKM. Between the trimmed V and J ends, which lost 6 bases and 6 bases, there was a span of 14 bases. The CDR3 consists of 13 residues.

The gene calls are TRBV6-1 and TRBJ2-5; weak D call: TRBD1 (6 bases). CDR1 is MNHNS and CDR2 is SASEGT in the germline V gene. The CDR3 loop spans 13 amino acids. Between the trimmed V and J ends, which lost 7 bases and 4 bases, there was a span of 13 bases. The CDR3 loop reads CASMSGASETQYF. The CDR3 DNA reads as TGTGCCAGCATGTCAGGGGCTTCAGAGACCCAGTACTTC.

As to this clonotype: This may be a read error, as it is one base from a much larger clone. This CDR3 reads CAWSVRHEQYF. The CDR3 coding sequence is TGTGCCTGGAGTGTAAGGCACGAGCAGTACTTC. The rearrangement uses TRBV30 and TRBJ2-7; D is unclear. The CDR3 runs 11 residues. Germline CDR1 GTSNPN, CDR2 SVGIG (reference sequence). Trimming took 0 bases from V and 5 from J, leaving 5 bases between them.

About this clonotype: With a much larger clone just one base away, this may be a read error. This CDR3 reads CSARDSRTYNEQSF. CDR3 in DNA: TGCAGTGCTAGAGACAGCCGAACCTACAATGAGCAGTCCTTC. The V gene is TRBV20-1, the J gene TRBJ2-1; no firm D call. CDR3 size: 14 residues. Germline CDR1 DFQATT, CDR2 SNEGSKA (reference sequence).

This clonotype occurred a few times. The J gene is TRBJ1-2, the V gene TRBV7-9; 9 positions agree with TRBD1. CDR1 and CDR2 (germline): SEHNR, FQNEAQ (reference sequence). This CDR3 has 15 amino acids. Trimming removed 4 bases from V and 4 bases from J; junction bases left unmatched: 7. This CDR3 is CASSSEGQGFYGYTF. Written as DNA, the CDR3 is TGTGCCAGCAGCTCTGAGGGACAGGGTTTCTATGGCTACACCTTC. Complete variable domain (other parts from reference TRBV7-9 and TRBJ1-2): DTGVSQNPRHKITKRGQNVTFRCDPISEHNRLYWYRQTLGQGPEFLTYFQNEAQLEKSRLLSDRFSAERPKGSFSTLEIQRTEQGDSAMYLCASSSEGQGFYGYTFGSGTRLTVV.